The clone carrying this T cell receptor (delta chain) was counted between two and nine times. Its antigen is as yet unknown. A far more abundant clone sits one base away, making this likely a read error. Additional DNA sequences in this sample encode the identical CDR3. This entry belongs to a study of γδ T cells in repeated Plasmodium falciparum infection. Study context: Samples were taken at baseline, before some infections, and 21 days after each.

TCRdb ran CATT on the multiplex PCR reads. Altogether roughly 93,000 delta-chain clones are present, approximately 1.4% being singletons, with the ten largest covering around 8.5%. Flow sorting of PBMC yielded separate Vgamma9/Vdelta2+ and Vdelta2-negative gammadelta T cell populations for bulk repertoire analysis. Study findings and constraints: Many TCRgamma sequences overlapped between individuals in stable Vgamma9/Vdelta2+ repertoires.

V shed 0 bases, J shed 2 bases, and the junction held 7 bases outside the gene matches. Germline lookup yields CDR1 GEAIGNYY and CDR2 EKD. This CDR3 is built from 19 residues. Sequencing was performed on gamma-delta T cells from blood. This receptor was taken from a pool of human donors (malaria-infected and uninfected, not separated). The chain links TRDV2 to TRDJ3; TRDD3 matches at 9 bases. The J gene is absent in TCRdb and was assigned here via DNA matching to germline. Here the CDR3 reads CACDTLVGDSPWDTRQMFF. The DNA of the CDR3 is TGTGCCTGTGACACCCTGGTGGGGGATAGTCCCTGGGACACCCGACAGATGTTTTTC.